The clone carrying this T cell receptor (beta chain) has a count of ten or more. The antigen is undetermined. CDR1 is ENHRY and CDR2 is SYGVKD in the germline V gene. With 7 bases clipped from V and 4 bases from J, the junction kept 8 bases outside the gene matches. The CDR3 covers 14 residues. This sample is part of a study of Graves' ophthalmopathy and Graves' hyperthyroidism. RNA transcripts were the template, and TCR beta CDR3 regions were amplified from them. An initial RT-PCR round employing HTBI primers preceded a second-round multiplex PCR. TCRdb re-called the multiplex PCR reads through MiXCR, storing one row per CDR3 protein. The sample contains roughly 600,000 distinct CDR3 sequences, roughly 40% of which appear only once. Overall study findings and caveats: Detected in blood as well were most expanded thyroid clonotypes with frequency above 0.001.

This sequence joins TRBV10-3 and TRBJ2-7; the match to TRBD1 covers 9 bases. The source material was peripheral blood or thyroid tissue (not recorded which). The TCR comes from an adult man with Graves' hyperthyroidism. CDR3 region: CAINAGQGGYEQYF. The CDR3 bases are TGTGCCATCAACGCGGGACAGGGAGGGTACGAGCAGTACTTC.